This TCR beta chain came from a study of PD-1 blockade in mismatch repair-deficient tumors. Turning to the study itself: Patients had about a dozen mismatch repair-deficient cancer types, all previously treated and progressing.

Study-level points and caveats: Tumor-resident clones, often absent from pretreatment blood, expanded after pembrolizumab and then contracted.

Germline V lookup: CDR1 SEHNR, CDR2 FQNEAQ (reference sequence). V shed 2 bases, J shed 3 bases, and the junction held 8 bases outside the gene matches. CDR3 size: 17 residues. Details on this clone: The antigen is unknown.

Here immunoSEQ multiplex PCR was the method, and the copy in TCRdb shows in-frame clones only, minus some. The table lists about 130,000 clones, 85% to 90% of them singletons. Every patient had mismatch repair deficiency by PCR or immunohistochemistry. This chain joins TRBV7-9 and TRBJ2-2, with 8 bases that match TRBD1. The TCR comes from an adult with mismatch repair-deficient cancer. Source: peripheral blood, taken 70 to 72 weeks after starting pembrolizumab. In DNA form, the CDR3 reads TGTGCCAGCAGCTTATTCGGACAGGGCCATTACACCGGGGAGCTGTTTTTT. It specifies CASSLFGQGHYTGELFF. Variable domain in full (rest from reference TRBV7-9 and TRBJ2-2): DTGVSQNPRHKITKRGQNVTFRCDPISEHNRLYWYRQTLGQGPEFLTYFQNEAQLEKSRLLSDRFSAERPKGSFSTLEIQRTEQGDSAMYLCASSLFGQGHYTGELFFGEGSRLTVL.